This T cell receptor beta chain was observed in a study of tumour-infiltrating T cells in Burkitt lymphoma. Study at large: Survival, overall and progression-free, tracked with productive clonality.

Clones were sequenced by immunoSEQ multiplex PCR, and TCRdb holds only the in-frame ones, with some missing. The sample contains about 4,000 clones, about a sixth of which appear only once. CDR3 length: 14 amino acids. Trimming left V 7 bases short and J 4 bases short, with 16 bases between. Germline-derived CDR1 and CDR2 are SQVTM and ANQGSEA. The V and J genes are TRBV29-1 and TRBJ2-2; D is possibly TRBD1 (7 bases). The receptor was derived from a human donor with diffuse large B-cell lymphoma. Some clones in this sample may be carry-over from other donors' samples. Sequencing was done on a sample of tumor tissue. As DNA, the CDR3 is TGCAGCGCCGCGGGACAGACTCTCACCGGGGAGCTGTTTTTT. Its translation is CSAAGQTLTGELFF.